These 10 T cell receptor beta chains share one sample of origin, sequenced in a study of blood T cell repertoires in COVID-19. Sequenced by immunoSEQ multiplex PCR; TCRdb stores in-frame clones only, minus some. Of fewer than 250,000 clones listed, around 80% are singletons. Specimen: peripheral blood. The receptors were sampled from a human donor in a cohort sampled during active COVID-19.

This chain links TRBV10-3 with TRBJ1-5; D ambiguous. CDR3 size: 14 residues. Deletions cut 0 bases from V and 7 bases from J, with 10 bases between. Germline CDR1 ENHRY, CDR2 SYGVKD. Written as DNA, the CDR3 is TGTGCCATCAGTGAGTCTGGGTCGGAGCAGCCCCAGCATTTT. This sequence encodes CAISESGSEQPQHF.

This rearrangement joins TRBV6-4 to TRBJ2-7; 8 nucleotides line up with TRBD2. The CDR3 totals 15 residues. The J segment lost 3 bases and the V segment lost 6 bases, leaving 10 bases of the junction unmatched. The germline CDR1 and CDR2 sequences are MRHNA and SNTAGT. The CDR3 here is CASSAGTSGLYEQYF. The DNA of the CDR3 is TGTGCCAGCAGCGCTGGGACTAGTGGGCTCTACGAGCAGTACTTC.

CDR3 in DNA: TGTGCCAGCAGCCCTTTACGGGGACTCCTTTCCTACGAGCAGTACTTC. The encoded protein is CASSPLRGLLSYEQYF. The chain links TRBV2 to TRBJ2-7, with D tentatively TRBD2 (6 bases). Germline loops: CDR1 SNHLY, CDR2 FYNNEI. The CDR3 has 16 amino acids. The germline V and J ends were trimmed by 6 bases and 1 base, with 19 bases remaining between them.

The chain has TRBV7-2 and TRBJ2-1; a possible D gene is TRBD2 (6 bases). Trimming took 1 base from V and 4 from J, leaving 14 bases between them. The CDR3 totals 16 residues. The germline V gene encodes CDR1 SGHTA and CDR2 FQGNSA. The CDR3 DNA reads TGTGCCAGCAGCTTAGAGGCTAGCGTAGGTTACAATGAGCAGTTCTTC. Residues: CASSLEASVGYNEQFF. Based on the CDR3 plus reference TRBV7-2 and TRBJ2-1, the full variable domain is GAGVSQSPSNKVTEKGKDVELRCDPISGHTALYWYRQSLGQGLEFLIYFQGNSAPDKSGLPSDRFSAERTGGSVSTLTIQRTQQEDSAVYLCASSLEASVGYNEQFFGPGTRLTVL.

The chain employs TRBV28 and TRBJ1-5; 7 bases line up with TRBD1. The germline V gene has CDR1 MDHEN and CDR2 SYDVKM. The CDR3 has 17 residues. Trimming at V came to 5 bases and at J to 1 base, leaving 11 bases not matched to a gene. CDR3 DNA sequence: TGTGCCAGCAGTGGAAACAGGGGTCGTTCGAGCAATCAGCCCCAGCATTTT. Translation: CASSGNRGRSSNQPQHF.

The chain uses TRBV2 and TRBJ1-3, with TRBD1 matching over 9 bases. Trimming took 5 bases from V and 3 from J; bases not matched to a gene: 8. The CDR3 sequence is 16 residues long. CDR1 and CDR2 from the germline V gene are SNHLY and FYNNEI. The CDR3 DNA follows: TGTGCCAGCAGTTCACAGGGGGCGCTTAGTGGAAACACCATATATTTT. It is translated as CASSSQGALSGNTIYF.

The V and J genes are TRBV7-9 and TRBJ2-2, with 14 bases lining up with TRBD2. Germline V gene lookup returns CDR1 SEHNR and CDR2 FQNEAQ (reference sequence). The CDR3 is made up of 18 amino acids. V trimming: 5 bases; J trimming: 6 bases; junction bases outside the gene matches: 11. Here the CDR3 DNA reads TGTGCCAGCAGCCCGGGACTAGCGGGAGTCAGTGCGGCCGGGGAGCTGTTTTTT. Translating it yields CASSPGLAGVSAAGELFF.

The CDR3 region has the DNA TGTGCCAGCAGTTTAACGACTCATACCTACGAGCAGTACTTC. This sequence encodes CASSLTTHTYEQYF. The chain recombines TRBV27 with TRBJ2-7, with no clear D. With 2 bases removed from V and 2 bases from J, the gap between germline ends came to 10 bases. The CDR3 is 14 amino acids. Germline CDR1 and CDR2: MNHEY and SMNVEV (reference sequence).

The chain couples TRBV13 to TRBJ2-5, with TRBD2 identical over 12 bases. The CDR3 is made up of 14 amino acids. Germline values: CDR1 PRHDT, CDR2 FYEKMQ (reference sequence). Trimming at V came to 5 bases and at J to 3 bases, leaving 1 base not matched to a gene. The CDR3 here is CASSLAGGEETQYF. The CDR3 DNA sequence: TGTGCCAGCAGCCTAGCGGGGGGGGAAGAGACCCAGTACTTC.

The chain recombines TRBV11-2 with TRBJ2-7, with 9 bases fitting TRBD1. CDR3 length: 16 residues. The J segment lost 3 bases and the V segment lost 3 bases, leaving 9 bases of the junction unmatched. Germline values: CDR1 SGHAT, CDR2 FQNNGV. The CDR3 sequence is CASSFILRDRDYEQYF. The CDR3 bases are TGTGCCAGCAGCTTTATTTTAAGGGACAGGGACTACGAGCAGTACTTC.